The sequence of this T cell receptor beta chain was determined in a study of T-cell reconstitution after alpha-beta-depleted transplantation in children. Germline CDR1 reads SNHLY; CDR2 reads FYNNEI. J lost 5 bases, V lost 6 bases, and 12 bases had no gene match. The CDR3 consists of 15 residues. During its preparation, the TCRbeta library received unique molecular identifiers. TCRdb itself ran the PCR reads through MiXCR, one entry per CDR3 protein. Among 600,000 to 700,000 distinct CDR3 sequences listed, around 13% were seen once. This clonotype appeared a few times. This chain connects TRBV2 to TRBJ2-5; 7 nucleotides agree with TRBD1. The specimen was PBMCs, collected before TCRalphabeta/CD19-depleted stem cell transplant. The TCR comes from a girl aged 2-10 years with congenital amegakaryocytic thrombocytopenia, due to receive a stem cell transplant. CDR3 sequence: CASRKKTGISETQYF. The CDR3, as DNA: TGTGCCAGCAGGAAAAAGACAGGGATTTCGGAGACCCAGTACTTC.